These 11 T cell receptor beta chains were sequenced from one sample in a study of shared clonotypes between healthy human individuals. TCRdb's table, derived via immunoSEQ multiplex PCR, lists solely in-frame clones and lacks some. The data contain some 2 million clones, roughly 94% of them singletons. The specimen was naive CD4+ T cells sorted from blood. Indicated subset: CD45RA+ positively selected. The receptors were gathered from a man aged 18 to 35 in good health.

The V and J genes are TRBV18 and TRBJ2-1, with 9 positions matching TRBD1. Unmatched junction bases numbered 3, after V lost 0 bases and J lost 3 bases. Germline assignment: CDR1 KGHSH and CDR2 LQKENI. CDR3 length equals 16 residues. The CDR3 reads CASSPPNRGRYNEQFF. The CDR3 coding sequence is TGTGCCAGCTCACCACCGAACAGGGGGCGCTACAATGAGCAGTTCTTC.

Regarding this clone: The same CDR3 is also encoded by other DNA sequences in this sample. This chain links TRBV30 with TRBJ2-3; no clear D gene. Trimming left V 0 bases short and J 0 bases short, with 4 bases between. This CDR3 region has 13 residues. Germline loops: CDR1 GTSNPN, CDR2 SVGIG (reference sequence). CDR3 protein: CAWSVPSTDTQYF. As DNA, the CDR3 is TGTGCCTGGAGTGTACCAAGCACAGATACGCAGTATTTT.

CDR3 sequence (DNA): TGTGCCTGGATTTACCCTGGCTACAACACAGATACGCAGTATTTT. Translated: CAWIYPGYNTDTQYF. The chain couples TRBV30 to TRBJ2-3; D unresolved. Germline loops: CDR1 GTSNPN, CDR2 SVGIG (reference sequence). V gave up 4 bases and J gave up 2 bases, with 16 bases separating them. This CDR3 region has 15 residues. The variable domain in full, with the rest retrieved from reference TRBV30 and TRBJ2-3, is SQTIHQWPATLVQPVGSPLSLECTVEGTSNPNLYWYRQAAGRGLQLLFYSVGIGQISSEVPQNLSASRPQDRQFILSSKKLLLSDSGFYLCAWIYPGYNTDTQYFGPGTRLTVL.

The V call is TRBV5-1, the J call TRBJ2-3; weak D call: TRBD1 (5 bases). The CDR3 extends over 14 amino acids. Germline V gene lookup returns CDR1 SGHRS and CDR2 YFSETQ. V was shortened by 4 bases and J by 5 bases, with 14 bases between the two germline ends. The CDR3 is CASSGLEGEDTQYF. The CDR3, as DNA: TGCGCCAGCAGCGGGCTAGAAGGGGAAGATACGCAGTATTTT.

The rearrangement links TRBV7-2 to TRBJ1-5; TRBD1 is a possible D gene (6 bases). V was clipped by 3 bases and J by 4 bases, with 7 bases between them. The CDR3 spans 13 residues. Per germline, CDR1 SGHTA and CDR2 FQGNSA. The DNA of the CDR3 is TGTGCCAGCAGCTTCGACAGGAATCAGCCCCAGCATTTT. The encoded protein is CASSFDRNQPQHF.

The chain combines TRBV5-1 with TRBJ1-1, with D uncertain. The V and J ends lost 0 bases and 1 base respectively, with 10 bases between them. The germline gives CDR1 SGHRS, CDR2 YFSETQ. There are 15 residues in the CDR3. As DNA, the CDR3 is TGCGCCAGCAGCTTGGCCCGGCATACGAACACTGAAGCTTTCTTT. Its translation: CASSLARHTNTEAFF.

V gene TRBV5-1 combines with J gene TRBJ2-5; 8 bases align to TRBD2. The CDR3 runs to 16 residues. Germline loops: CDR1 SGHRS, CDR2 YFSETQ. V was pared by 7 bases and J by 0 bases, with 11 bases of the junction left unmatched. The CDR3 here is CASAETSAWYQETQYF. DNA for the CDR3: TGCGCCAGCGCAGAGACTAGCGCTTGGTACCAAGAGACCCAGTACTTC.

CDR3 protein: CASSYDVSSYNSPLHF. In DNA form, the CDR3 reads TGTGCCAGCAGTTACGACGTGAGCTCCTATAATTCACCCCTCCACTTT. The chain is built from TRBV6-5 and TRBJ1-6; no definite D call. The V and J ends lost 2 bases and 0 bases respectively, with 8 bases between them. This CDR3 has 16 amino acids. The germline V gene has CDR1 MNHEY and CDR2 SVGAGI.

The chain has TRBV13 and TRBJ1-3; D not resolved. Germline V gene sequence: CDR1 PRHDT, CDR2 FYEKMQ (reference sequence). CDR3 length equals 16 residues. Trimming cost V 4 bases and J 2 bases, with 15 bases left between them. In DNA form, the CDR3 reads TGTGCCAGCAGCTCCCCGTCAGGAGGGCCTGGAAACACCATATATTTT. Its protein is CASSSPSGGPGNTIYF.

The V and J genes are TRBV4-1 and TRBJ2-3; no clear D. The germline V gene encodes CDR1 MGHRA and CDR2 YSYEKL. V was trimmed by 6 bases and J by 5 bases, leaving 18 bases between them. The CDR3 has 15 residues. The CDR3 is CASSLQRPDGDTQYF. The CDR3 region has the DNA TGCGCCAGCAGTCTCCAGAGGCCAGACGGAGATACGCAGTATTTT.

As concerns this clone: The sample has other DNA sequences that encode this CDR3 too. The chain joins TRBV2 to TRBJ1-1; D not resolved. The CDR3 sequence is 13 residues long. CDR1 is SNHLY and CDR2 is FYNNEI in the germline V gene. V was shortened by 4 bases and J by 1 base, with 7 bases between the two germline ends. The CDR3 loop reads CASSGQRNTEAFF. As DNA, the CDR3 is TGTGCCAGCAGTGGGCAACGGAACACTGAAGCTTTCTTT.